This T cell receptor (beta chain) was captured in a study of Graves' ophthalmopathy and Graves' hyperthyroidism. Study summary: Upon initial diagnosis and before any treatment, peripheral blood was collected. The study's findings and limits: Most expanded clonotypes from thyroid (those above 0.001 frequency) were also found in blood.

The study amplified TCR beta CDR3 regions using RNA transcripts. First-round RT-PCR with HTBI primers preceded a second-round multiplex PCR. One entry per CDR3 protein, called by TCRdb with MiXCR from the multiplex PCR reads. The sample consists of just over 400,000 distinct CDR3 sequences, 21% of them appearing once. Diagnoses were established from clinical symptoms, serum thyroxine, TRAb, thyroid ultrasound and orbital computed tomography. The authors isolated PBMCs from approximately 10 ml of fresh peripheral blood. The ends were cut back, 5 bases at V and 7 bases at J, with 11 bases in the middle. The CDR3 is made up of 12 amino acids. Germline V gene data show CDR1 as MRHNA and CDR2 as SNTAGT. For this clonotype: Its specificity is unknown.

This chain connects TRBV6-4 to TRBJ1-2; D might be TRBD1 (5 bases). Source material: peripheral blood. This clonotype was obtained from a woman aged 18 to 35 with stable Graves' hyperthyroidism. The CDR3 DNA follows: TGTGCCAGCAGTTGGAGGGGCTCTGGCTACACCTTC. This encodes CASSWRGSGYTF.